Included here is one TCR beta chain sequence, with context. V was pared by 1 base and J by 6 bases, with 7 bases of the junction left unmatched. Germline CDR1 is DFQATT and CDR2 is SNEGSKA (reference sequence). This CDR3 is 15 amino acids long. The sample comes from a study of early T cells in non-severe SARS-CoV-2 infection. The TCR library protocol attached unique molecular identifiers to the individual cDNA molecules. TCRdb fed the 5' RACE reads into MiXCR, producing one record per CDR3 protein. The top ten clones hold approximately 2.9% of a sample with fewer than 85,000 distinct CDR3 sequences, roughly 16% of them seen once.

This receptor was obtained from an adult who was a healthcare worker with PCR-confirmed SARS-CoV-2 infection or an uninfected control (not recorded which). Material: whole blood. V is TRBV20-1 and J is TRBJ2-1, with TRBD2 matching over 9 bases. The CDR3 loop reads CSARAGAGGRNEQFF. The CDR3 region has the DNA TGCAGTGCTAGAGCGGGAGCGGGGGGACGCAATGAGCAGTTCTTC.